This T cell receptor beta chain was sequenced for a study of cytomegalovirus exposure and HLA in healthy donors. These donors counted as nominally healthy when sampled, but unrecorded immune exposures were likely. Germline assignment: CDR1 SGDLS and CDR2 YYNGEE. CDR3 size: 16 residues. V was shortened by 2 bases and J by 7 bases, with 21 bases between the two germline ends. Concerning this clone itself: The target antigen is unknown.

Use of 60 Vbeta and 13 Jbeta primers characterized the PCR. Libraries were prepared by immunoSEQ multiplex PCR; TCRdb keeps only in-frame clonotypes and omits some of them. The sample records about 190,000 clones, around 87% being singletons. Findings and caveats of the study: In a later analysis, at a false discovery rate of 0.05, 15,000 to 20,000 TCR beta sequences were associated with HLA alleles. In an earlier analysis, productive rearrangement rates for most beta V segments clustered near 87% or 30%.

The sequencing input was PBMCs. V and J are TRBV9 and TRBJ1-2; D is unresolved. The TCR sequence derives from a man aged 25-45 years in good health and CMV-seronegative. The CDR3 sequence: CASSVLAEGTEGGYTF. As DNA, the CDR3 is TGTGCCAGCAGCGTCCTCGCTGAGGGAACAGAAGGTGGCTACACCTTC.